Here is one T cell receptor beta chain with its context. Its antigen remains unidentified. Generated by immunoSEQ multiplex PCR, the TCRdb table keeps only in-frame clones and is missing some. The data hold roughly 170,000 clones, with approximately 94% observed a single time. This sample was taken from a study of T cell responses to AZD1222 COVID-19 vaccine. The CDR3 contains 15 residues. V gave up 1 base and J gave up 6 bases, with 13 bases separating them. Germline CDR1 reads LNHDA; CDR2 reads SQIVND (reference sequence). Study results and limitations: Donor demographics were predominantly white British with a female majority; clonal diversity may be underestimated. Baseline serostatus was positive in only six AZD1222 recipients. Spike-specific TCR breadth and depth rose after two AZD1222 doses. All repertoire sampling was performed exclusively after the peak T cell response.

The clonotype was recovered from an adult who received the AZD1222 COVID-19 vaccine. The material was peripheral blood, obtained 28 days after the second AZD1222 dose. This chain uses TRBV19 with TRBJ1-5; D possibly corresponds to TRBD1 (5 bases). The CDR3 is CASSIGGRAAQPQHF. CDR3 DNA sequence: TGTGCCAGTAGTATAGGGGGCAGGGCGGCTCAGCCCCAGCATTTT.